One and the same sample provided the 25 T cell receptor beta chains below, sequenced in a study of T cells in pancreatic ductal adenocarcinoma. Repertoires were generated with immunoSEQ multiplex PCR, while TCRdb's copy carries only in-frame clones and drops some. Of tens of thousands of clones listed, about 92% are singletons. The selected patients with pancreatic ductal adenocarcinoma had surgery but no neoadjuvant therapy. Sequencing used PBMCs. These receptors all come from a human donor with pancreatic ductal adenocarcinoma.

The gene calls are TRBV18 and TRBJ1-1, with D hard to call. The CDR3 is 13 residues long. The V gene lost 6 bases and the J gene lost 7 bases, with 15 bases spanning the gap. The germline V gene has CDR1 KGHSH and CDR2 LQKENI. In nucleotides, the CDR3 is TGTGCCAGCTCTCCGTCATCTCGGGTTGAAGCTTTCTTT. Translated, it gives CASSPSSRVEAFF.

The chain joins TRBV7-8 to TRBJ2-2; D might be TRBD1 (6 bases). The CDR3 length is 14 residues. Per the germline V gene, CDR1 is SGHVS and CDR2 is FQNEAQ. V gave up 4 bases and J gave up 5 bases, with 11 bases separating them. CDR3 loop: CASSSNRVTGELFF. Written as DNA, the CDR3 is TGTGCCAGCAGCTCAAACAGGGTTACCGGGGAGCTGTTTTTT. The entire variable domain, with the rest obtained from reference TRBV7-8 and TRBJ2-2, is as follows: GAGVSQSPRYKVAKRGQDVALRCDPISGHVSLFWYQQALGQGPEFLTYFQNEAQLDKSGLPSDRFFAERPEGSVSTLKIQRTQQEDSAVYLCASSSNRVTGELFFGEGSRLTVL.

The V gene is TRBV5-1, the J gene TRBJ2-3; D call uncertain. With 1 base removed from V and 0 bases from J, the gap between germline ends came to 6 bases. This CDR3 has 14 residues. Germline V gives CDR1 SGHRS, CDR2 YFSETQ. CDR3 nucleotides: TGCGCCAGCAGCTTGCGGGCTAGCACAGATACGCAGTATTTT. Translation: CASSLRASTDTQYF.

V usage is TRBV19 and J usage is TRBJ1-2; D is unclear. V was pared by 2 bases and J by 4 bases, with 11 bases between. CDR3 length: 14 residues. The germline gives CDR1 LNHDA, CDR2 SQIVND (reference sequence). CDR3 sequence (DNA): TGTGCCAGTAGTATAAGGTCCGGGGTCTATGGCTACACCTTC. This sequence encodes CASSIRSGVYGYTF.

The genes are TRBV5-8 and TRBJ2-5; D tentatively fits TRBD1 or TRBD2 (8 bases each). Between the trimmed V and J ends, which lost 6 bases and 6 bases, there was a span of 21 bases. The CDR3 runs to 15 residues. Per the germline V gene, CDR1 is SGHTS and CDR2 is YDEGEE. The CDR3 protein is CASTLSGTGWKTQYF. The CDR3 DNA is TGTGCCAGCACCCTTAGCGGGACAGGTTGGAAGACCCAGTACTTC.

The V and J genes are TRBV5-5 and TRBJ2-3; D is ambiguous. The ends were cut back, 0 bases at V and 3 bases at J, with 11 bases in the middle. Germline assignment: CDR1 SGHKS and CDR2 YYEKEE (reference sequence). The CDR3 has 15 residues. The CDR3 bases are TGTGCCAGCAGCTTGGTCCACAGTACAACAGATACGCAGTATTTT. Translating gives CASSLVHSTTDTQYF. Full variable domain (outside the CDR3, taken from reference TRBV5-5 and TRBJ2-3): DAGVTQSPTHLIKTRGQQVTLRCSPISGHKSVSWYQQVLGQGPQFIFQYYEKEERGRGNFPDRFSARQFPNYSSELNVNALLLGDSALYLCASSLVHSTTDTQYFGPGTRLTVL.

The V and J genes are TRBV5-4 and TRBJ2-2; D may correspond to TRBD1 or TRBD2 (6 bases each). Germline V gene sequence: CDR1 SGHNT, CDR2 YYREEE (reference sequence). The CDR3 is 17 residues long. V was trimmed by 1 base and J by 6 bases, leaving 19 bases between them. CDR3 coding DNA: TGTGCCAGCAGCTTGAATGGGGGGCCCTCTCCCGCCGGGGAGCTGTTTTTT. Translated, it gives CASSLNGGPSPAGELFF.

Here the CDR3 DNA reads TGTGCCAGCAGCTCGCTCAGGGGCGGGCACTCCTACAATGAGCAGTTCTTC. Amino acid sequence: CASSSLRGGHSYNEQFF. The V gene is TRBV7-2, the J gene TRBJ2-1, with TRBD1 as a possible D gene (6 bases). The CDR3 is 17 amino acids. Germline CDR1 is SGHTA and CDR2 is FQGNSA. V was cut by 4 bases and J by 0 bases, with 16 bases left in between.

The genes are TRBV27 and TRBJ2-7; TRBD2 matches at 8 bases. J lost 3 bases, V lost 8 bases, and 9 bases had no gene match. Germline assignment: CDR1 MNHEY and CDR2 SMNVEV (reference sequence). The CDR3 consists of 14 residues. The CDR3 DNA sequence: TGTGCCAGCCGTCAGATAGCGGGACTCTACGAGCAGTACTTC. It specifies CASRQIAGLYEQYF.

The chain uses TRBV5-1 and TRBJ2-1; TRBD2 matches 12 bases. The J segment lost 6 bases and the V segment lost 1 base, leaving 11 bases of the junction unmatched. This CDR3 is 18 amino acids long. CDR1 is SGHRS and CDR2 is YFSETQ in the germline V gene. The CDR3 loop is CASSLTYSSGRAVNEQFF. Here the CDR3 DNA reads TGCGCCAGCAGCTTGACCTATTCTAGCGGGAGGGCGGTCAATGAGCAGTTCTTC.

Of note for this clone: Within the sample, other DNA sequences also encode this same CDR3. This sequence joins TRBV6-6 and TRBJ2-5; TRBD1 might be the D (6 bases). V shed 0 bases and J shed 3 bases, with 8 bases lying between them. The V gene's germline CDR1 is MNHNY and CDR2 SVGAGI (reference sequence). This CDR3 spans 14 amino acids. CDR3 DNA: TGTGCCAGCAGTTACTCGAACAGGGAAGAGACCCAGTACTTC. It specifies CASSYSNREETQYF.

This clone was seen once. This chain joins TRBV6-5 and TRBJ1-1, with D uncertain. V lost 7 bases, J lost 6 bases, and 9 bases lay in between. Germline CDR1 and CDR2: MNHEY and SVGAGI. This CDR3 has 11 residues. CDR3 DNA sequence: TGTGCCAGCACACAAGTGGCTGAAGCTTTCTTT. Translating it yields CASTQVAEAFF.

The CDR3 sequence: CASSLAGGGYTDTQYF. CDR3 DNA: TGTGCCAGCAGCTTGGCGGGGGGAGGATACACAGATACGCAGTATTTT. This sequence joins TRBV5-6 and TRBJ2-3, with 7 nucleotides matching TRBD2. V gave up 0 bases and J gave up 2 bases; unmatched junction bases: 6. This CDR3 is built from 16 residues. Germline V gene data show CDR1 as SGHDT and CDR2 as YYEEEE.

This chain uses TRBV18 with TRBJ2-3; the D call may be TRBD1 or TRBD2 (5 bases each). CDR1 is KGHSH, CDR2 LQKENI, per germline. The CDR3 is 16 residues long. V lost 6 bases to trimming and J lost 1 base, with 17 bases between them. CDR3 region: CASSATVQGGTDTQYF. In DNA form, the CDR3 reads TGTGCCAGCTCGGCCACCGTGCAGGGAGGCACAGATACGCAGTATTTT.

The J gene is TRBJ2-7, the V gene TRBV2; 10 nucleotides agree with TRBD2. Trimming took 5 bases from V and 2 from J; bases not matched to a gene: 12. CDR1 and CDR2 from the germline V gene are SNHLY and FYNNEI. This CDR3 contains 17 residues. Here the CDR3 reads CASSPSGLAKRTYEQYF. CDR3 bases: TGTGCCAGCAGTCCTTCGGGACTAGCGAAGAGGACCTACGAGCAGTACTTC.

The rearrangement joins TRBV2 to TRBJ1-3, with D tentatively TRBD1 (5 bases). V was cut by 6 bases and J by 0 bases, with 18 bases left in between. Germline CDR1 SNHLY, CDR2 FYNNEI. The CDR3 is 17 residues long. The CDR3 reads CASRDQSTGSSGNTIYF. In DNA, the CDR3 is TGTGCCAGCAGGGATCAATCCACAGGCTCCTCTGGAAACACCATATATTTT.

The chain joins TRBV7-9 to TRBJ1-1, with D tentatively TRBD1 (6 bases). This CDR3 has 14 residues. Germline CDR1 SEHNR, CDR2 FQNEAQ (reference sequence). V lost 5 bases to trimming and J lost 4 bases, with 14 bases between them. The CDR3 spells CASSQNSGVTEAFF. CDR3 coding DNA: TGTGCCAGCAGCCAAAACTCAGGGGTCACTGAAGCTTTCTTT.

The chain employs TRBV28 and TRBJ1-2, with TRBD1 as a possible D gene (6 bases). CDR3 length equals 16 residues. Per the germline V gene, CDR1 is MDHEN and CDR2 is SYDVKM. V was cut by 3 bases and J by 0 bases, with 14 bases left in between. The CDR3 is CASSLGGPQANYGYTF. The DNA for the CDR3 is TGTGCCAGCAGTTTGGGGGGCCCACAAGCTAACTATGGCTACACCTTC.

The chain uses TRBV2 and TRBJ1-5; TRBD1 matches at 7 bases. After removal of 6 bases from V and 9 bases from J, the junction contained 11 bases not matched to a gene. There are 14 residues in the CDR3. Germline V lookup: CDR1 SNHLY, CDR2 FYNNEI. This CDR3 is CASRGSTGQGPQHF. CDR3 sequence (DNA): TGTGCCAGCAGGGGCTCGACAGGGCAAGGGCCCCAGCATTTT.

The gene calls are TRBV4-1 and TRBJ1-3; 9 positions agree with TRBD1. The CDR3 runs to 17 residues. Per germline, CDR1 MGHRA and CDR2 YSYEKL. V was pared by 2 bases and J by 0 bases, with 5 bases of the junction left unmatched. CDR3 sequence: CASSQLTGGNSGNTIYF. The CDR3 nucleotides read TGCGCCAGCAGCCAACTGACAGGGGGGAACTCTGGAAACACCATATATTTT.

The chain has TRBV4-1 and TRBJ1-4; unclear D gene. V lost 4 bases and J 4 bases, leaving 7 bases between the germline ends. This CDR3 region has 13 residues. Germline V gene data show CDR1 as MGHRA and CDR2 as YSYEKL. CDR3 nucleotides: TGCGCCAGCAGCCTCCGACTTAATGAAAAACTGTTTTTT. Encoded protein: CASSLRLNEKLFF.

The chain couples TRBV7-2 to TRBJ2-7; 9 nucleotides agree with TRBD1. Germline CDR1 and CDR2: SGHTA and FQGNSA. Trimming at V came to 5 bases and at J to 5 bases, leaving 7 bases not matched to a gene. The CDR3 loop spans 14 amino acids. The DNA for the CDR3 is TGTGCCAGCAGCGCCGGGACAGGGCCTAACGAGCAGTACTTC. It is translated as CASSAGTGPNEQYF.

The rearrangement joins TRBV6-6 to TRBJ1-1, with a tentative D call TRBD1 (6 bases). The CDR3 spans 12 residues. CDR1 is MNHNY and CDR2 is SVGAGI in the germline V gene (reference sequence). Trimming pared 8 bases from V and 11 bases from J, leaving 18 bases between. CDR3 protein: CASEEWGQVAFF. The DNA of the CDR3 is TGTGCCAGCGAAGAATGGGGGCAAGTGGCTTTCTTT.

The chain carries TRBV2 and TRBJ1-2; a possible D gene is TRBD1 (6 bases). The CDR3 runs 13 residues. The germline CDR1 and CDR2 sequences are SNHLY and FYNNEI. V lost 4 bases and J lost 8, with 14 bases in between. CDR3 sequence: CASSGRGAYGYTF. Here the CDR3 DNA reads TGTGCCAGCAGTGGGCGGGGGGCATACGGCTACACCTTC. Variable domain in full (rest from reference TRBV2 and TRBJ1-2): EPEVTQTPSHQVTQMGQEVILRCVPISNHLYFYWYRQILGQKVEFLVSFYNNEISEKSEIFDDQFSVERPDGSNFTLKIRSTKLEDSAMYFCASSGRGAYGYTFGSGTRLTVV.

The genes are TRBV14 and TRBJ2-1; tentative D call: TRBD2 (5 bases). The CDR3 is 13 amino acids. The germline CDR1 and CDR2 sequences are SGHDN and FVKESK. V was shortened by 0 bases and J by 10 bases, with 10 bases between the two germline ends. CDR3 loop: CASSQDVAGEQFF. The DNA for the CDR3 is TGTGCCAGCAGCCAAGATGTGGCGGGCGAGCAGTTCTTC.